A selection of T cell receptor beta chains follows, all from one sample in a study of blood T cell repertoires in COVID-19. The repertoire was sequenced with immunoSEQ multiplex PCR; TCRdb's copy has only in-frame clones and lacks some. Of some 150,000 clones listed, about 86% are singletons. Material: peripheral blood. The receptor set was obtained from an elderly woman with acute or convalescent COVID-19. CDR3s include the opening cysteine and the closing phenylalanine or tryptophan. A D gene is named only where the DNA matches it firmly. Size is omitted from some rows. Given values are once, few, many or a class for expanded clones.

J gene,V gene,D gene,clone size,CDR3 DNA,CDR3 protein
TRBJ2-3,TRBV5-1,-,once,TGCGCCAGCAGCTTGGGTGTGGGGGAGGTCACAGATACGCAGTATTTT,CASSLGVGEVTDTQYF
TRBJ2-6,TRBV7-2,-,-,TGTGCCAGCAGCTTAGAGAGCTCTGGGGCCAACGTCCTGACTTTC,CASSLESSGANVLTF
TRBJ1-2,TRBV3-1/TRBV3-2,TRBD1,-,TGTGCCAGCAGCCCAGGGGGAACCTATGGCTACACCTTC,CASSPGGTYGYTF
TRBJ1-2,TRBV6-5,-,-,TGTGCCAGCAGCAAGGCAGGGGTCTATGGCTACACCTTC,CASSKAGVYGYTF
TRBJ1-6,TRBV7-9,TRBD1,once,TGTGCCAGCACCAGGACAGGGATGCATAATTCACCCCTCCACTTT,CASTRTGMHNSPLHF
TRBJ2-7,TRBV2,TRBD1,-,TGTGCCAGCCGCAGGGGGAGCTACGAGCAGTACTTC,CASRRGSYEQYF
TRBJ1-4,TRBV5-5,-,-,TGTGCCAGCAGCCCAGGGGCCGAAGTGAGGAATGAAAAACTGTTTTTT,CASSPGAEVRNEKLFF
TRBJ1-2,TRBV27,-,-,TGTGCCAGCAGTTTATCGATCTGGACATTAGCTAACTATGGCTACACCTTC,CASSLSIWTLANYGYTF
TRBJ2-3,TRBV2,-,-,TGTGCCGGGCGCGGGGCAGATACGCAGTATTTT,CAGRGADTQYF
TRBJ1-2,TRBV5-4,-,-,TGTGCCAGCAGCTTGGACGGCTCTAGAGGCTACACCTTC,CASSLDGSRGYTF
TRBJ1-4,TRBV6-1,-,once,TGTGCCAGCAGTGATCGGGGGAGCGTCCGCGAAAAACTGTTTTTT,CASSDRGSVREKLFF
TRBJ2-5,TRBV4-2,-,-,TGTGCCAGCAGCCAAGAATCGGCGGGGCCACAAGAGACCCAGTACTTC,CASSQESAGPQETQYF
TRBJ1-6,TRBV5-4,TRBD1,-,TGTGCCAGCAGCTTGACGTACAGGGGCCGGAATTCACCCCTCCACTTT,CASSLTYRGRNSPLHF
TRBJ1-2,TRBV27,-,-,TGTGCCAGCAGCCTCGACAGCCTCGGGAACTATGGCTACACCTTC,CASSLDSLGNYGYTF
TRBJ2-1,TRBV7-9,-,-,TGTGCCAGCCAACCCCTCGACACAGGGTTGGATGAGCAGTTCTTC,CASQPLDTGLDEQFF
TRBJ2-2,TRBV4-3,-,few,TGCGCCAGCAGCCAAGAGGGGTCGCTGGGAGGCGCCGGGGAGCTGTTTTTT,CASSQEGSLGGAGELFF
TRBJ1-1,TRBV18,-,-,TGTGCCAGCTCACGAGAGACAGGTTTGAACACTGAAGCTTTCTTT,CASSRETGLNTEAFF
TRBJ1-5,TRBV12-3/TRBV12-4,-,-,TGTGCCAGCTCCGTACAGAACAATCAGCCCCAGCATTTT,CASSVQNNQPQHF
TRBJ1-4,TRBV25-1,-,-,TGTGCCAGCAGTGAATTGCGGGGGGATGAAAAACTGTTTTTT,CASSELRGDEKLFF
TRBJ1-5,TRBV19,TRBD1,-,TGTGCCAGTAGTGGCACAGGGGGCGTTCAGCCCCAGCATTTT,CASSGTGGVQPQHF
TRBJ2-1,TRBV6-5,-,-,TGTGCCAGCAGGACAGCCGATGAGCAGTTCTTC,CASRTADEQFF
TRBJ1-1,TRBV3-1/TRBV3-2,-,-,TGTGCCAGCAGCCATCGTATGAACACTGAAGCTTTCTTT,CASSHRMNTEAFF
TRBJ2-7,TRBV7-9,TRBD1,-,TGTGCCAGCAGCGGGACAGCCGCTACAGAGCAGTACTTC,CASSGTAATEQYF
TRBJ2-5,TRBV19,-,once,TGTGCCAGTAGTTCACAGGGCCGGTTAGAGACCCAGTACTTC,CASSSQGRLETQYF
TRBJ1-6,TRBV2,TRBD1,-,TGTGCCAGCAGTGCGACAGGGGTAAAGTCACCCCTCCACTTT,CASSATGVKSPLHF
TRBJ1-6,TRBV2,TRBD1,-,TGTGCCAGCAGTGCCGAGGAGGGGGCAAATTCACCCCTCCACTTT,CASSAEEGANSPLHF
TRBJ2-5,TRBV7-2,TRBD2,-,TGTGCCAGCAGCTTAGGGTTCGGGGAGGGACAAGAGACCCAGTACTTC,CASSLGFGEGQETQYF
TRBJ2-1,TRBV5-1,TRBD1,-,TGCGCCAGCAGCACCCCAGAGGGGACAGCCCCCTCAAGCTCCTACAATGAGCAGTTCTTC,CASSTPEGTAPSSSYNEQFF
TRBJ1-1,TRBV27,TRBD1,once,TGTGCCAGCAGTTCCCCACAGACAGGGGTGAACACTGAAGCTTTCTTT,CASSSPQTGVNTEAFF
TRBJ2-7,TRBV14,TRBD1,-,TGTGCCAGCAGCCAACACGACAGGGCCCACTCCTACGAGCAGTACTTC,CASSQHDRAHSYEQYF
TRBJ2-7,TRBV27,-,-,TGTGCCAGCAGTTTACAGGCGGGGTTGGACGAGCAGTACTTC,CASSLQAGLDEQYF
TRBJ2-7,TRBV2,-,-,TGTGCCAGCAGAGCGGGGAGGGGGTATCGTTACGAGCAGTACTTC,CASRAGRGYRYEQYF
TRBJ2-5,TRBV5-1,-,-,TGCGCCAGCAGCTTGGGCGGTCAAGAGACCCAGTACTTC,CASSLGGQETQYF
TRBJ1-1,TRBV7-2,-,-,TGTGCCAGCAGCTTACTCACACTGAACACTGAAGCTTTCTTT,CASSLLTLNTEAFF
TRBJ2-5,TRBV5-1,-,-,TGCGCCAGCAGCTTGGACAGGGGGGGGAAAGAGACCCAGTACTTC,CASSLDRGGKETQYF
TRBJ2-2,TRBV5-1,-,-,TGCGCCAGCAGCTTTTACACGAACGCGAACACCGGGGAGCTGTTTTTT,CASSFYTNANTGELFF
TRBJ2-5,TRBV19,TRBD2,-,TGTGCCAGTAGTATCCCTCGGCAGGGAGGGGAGACCCAGTACTTC,CASSIPRQGGETQYF
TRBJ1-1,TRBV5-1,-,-,TGCGCCAGCAGCTTGGCCGGCATGACAGGTTTCACTGAAGCTTTCTTT,CASSLAGMTGFTEAFF
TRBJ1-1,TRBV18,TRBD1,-,TGTGCCAGCTCACTATTTGGCACCGGGCAGGGGGTGACTGAAGCTTTCTTT,CASSLFGTGQGVTEAFF
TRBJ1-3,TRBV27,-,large,TGTGCCAGCAGAACACAGGGCGCTGGAAACACCATATATTTT,CASRTQGAGNTIYF
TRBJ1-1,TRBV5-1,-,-,TGCGCCAGCAGCTTGGATAGCGGGGTGGCGGTCACTGAAGCTTTCTTT,CASSLDSGVAVTEAFF
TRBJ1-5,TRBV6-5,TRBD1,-,TGTGCCAGCAGTCCGGGACAGTCAAATCAGCCCCAGCATTTT,CASSPGQSNQPQHF
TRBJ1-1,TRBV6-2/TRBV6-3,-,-,TGTGCCAGCAGCGGGACACCGAACACTGAAGCTTTCTTT,CASSGTPNTEAFF
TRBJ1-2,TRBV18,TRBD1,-,TGTGCCAGCTCACAAGCGACAGGGGGTAACTATGGCTACACCTTC,CASSQATGGNYGYTF
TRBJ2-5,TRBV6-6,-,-,TGTGCCAGCAGTTACCACGCGCAAGAGACCCAGTACTTC,CASSYHAQETQYF
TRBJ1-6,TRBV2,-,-,TGTGCCAGCAGCGCGACCGACAGTTTTTCACCCCTCCACTTT,CASSATDSFSPLHF
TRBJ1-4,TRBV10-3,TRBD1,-,TGTGCCATCAGTGAGTCGATGGGGACAGGGGGCGCGGCTGAAAAACTGTTTTTT,CAISESMGTGGAAEKLFF
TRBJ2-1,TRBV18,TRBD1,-,TGTGCCAGCTCACTCGCCGGGACAGACAATGAGCAGTTCTTC,CASSLAGTDNEQFF
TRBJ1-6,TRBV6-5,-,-,TGTGCCAGCAGTTACAGTGAGGGTATCAATTCACCCCTCCACTTT,CASSYSEGINSPLHF